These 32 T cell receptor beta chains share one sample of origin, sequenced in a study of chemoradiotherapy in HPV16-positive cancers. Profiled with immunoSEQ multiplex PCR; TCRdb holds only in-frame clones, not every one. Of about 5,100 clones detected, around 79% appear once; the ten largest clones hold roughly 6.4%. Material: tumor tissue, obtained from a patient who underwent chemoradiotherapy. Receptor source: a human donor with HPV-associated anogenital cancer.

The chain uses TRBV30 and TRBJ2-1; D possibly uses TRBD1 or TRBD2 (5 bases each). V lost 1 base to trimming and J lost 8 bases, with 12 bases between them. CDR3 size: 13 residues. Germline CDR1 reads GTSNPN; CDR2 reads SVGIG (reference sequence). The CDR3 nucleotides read TGTGCCTGGAGTGGGGGGTTGGGCGATGAGCAGTTCTTC. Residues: CAWSGGLGDEQFF. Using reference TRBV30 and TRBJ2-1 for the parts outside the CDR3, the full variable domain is SQTIHQWPATLVQPVGSPLSLECTVEGTSNPNLYWYRQAAGRGLQLLFYSVGIGQISSEVPQNLSASRPQDRQFILSSKKLLLSDSGFYLCAWSGGLGDEQFFGPGTRLTVL.

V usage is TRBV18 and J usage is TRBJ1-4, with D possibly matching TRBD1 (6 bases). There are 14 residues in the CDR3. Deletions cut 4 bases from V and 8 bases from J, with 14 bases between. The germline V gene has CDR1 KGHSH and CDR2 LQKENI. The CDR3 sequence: CASSLGRGGEKLFF. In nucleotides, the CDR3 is TGTGCCAGCTCACTAGGGCGCGGGGGCGAAAAACTGTTTTTT.

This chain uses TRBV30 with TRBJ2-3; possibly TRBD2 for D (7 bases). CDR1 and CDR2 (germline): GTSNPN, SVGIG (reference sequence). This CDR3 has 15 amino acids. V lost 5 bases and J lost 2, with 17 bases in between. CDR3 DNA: TGTGCCTGGGGGAAAGGGGGAGGGTACACAGATACGCAGTATTTT. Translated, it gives CAWGKGGGYTDTQYF.

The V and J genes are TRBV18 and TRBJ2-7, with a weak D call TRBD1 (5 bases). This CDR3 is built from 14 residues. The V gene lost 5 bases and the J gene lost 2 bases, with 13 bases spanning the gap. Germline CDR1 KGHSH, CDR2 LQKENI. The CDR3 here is CASSTGAVTYEQYF. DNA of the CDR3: TGTGCCAGCTCAACTGGGGCCGTGACCTACGAGCAGTACTTC.

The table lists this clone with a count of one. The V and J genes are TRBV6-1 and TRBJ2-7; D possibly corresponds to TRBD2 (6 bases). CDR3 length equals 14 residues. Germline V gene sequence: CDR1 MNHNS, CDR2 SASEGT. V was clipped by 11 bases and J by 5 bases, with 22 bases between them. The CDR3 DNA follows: TGTGCCGGAGTGTCTGGAGGGAGCAGTCACGAGCAGTACTTC. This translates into CAGVSGGSSHEQYF.

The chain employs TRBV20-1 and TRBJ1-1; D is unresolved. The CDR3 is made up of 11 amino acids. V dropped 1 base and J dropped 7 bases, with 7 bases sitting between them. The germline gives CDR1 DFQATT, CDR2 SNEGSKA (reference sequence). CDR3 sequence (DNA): TGCAGTGCTAGAGGTCGCTTTGAAGCTTTCTTT. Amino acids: CSARGRFEAFF.

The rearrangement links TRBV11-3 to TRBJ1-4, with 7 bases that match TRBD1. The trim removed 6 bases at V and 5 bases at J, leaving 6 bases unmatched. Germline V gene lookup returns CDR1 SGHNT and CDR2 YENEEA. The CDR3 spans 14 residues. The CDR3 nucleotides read TGTGCCAGCAGGGTGGGGACAGCAAATGAAAAACTGTTTTTT. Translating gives CASRVGTANEKLFF.

The CDR3 sequence is CASTGPSSPYEQYF. The CDR3 DNA reads as TGTGCCAGCACCGGACCCTCGTCCCCGTACGAGCAGTACTTC. This rearrangement joins TRBV28 to TRBJ2-7; D ambiguous. Germline-derived CDR1 and CDR2 are MDHEN and SYDVKM. Trimming left V 7 bases short and J 4 bases short, with 17 bases between. The CDR3 is 14 amino acids.

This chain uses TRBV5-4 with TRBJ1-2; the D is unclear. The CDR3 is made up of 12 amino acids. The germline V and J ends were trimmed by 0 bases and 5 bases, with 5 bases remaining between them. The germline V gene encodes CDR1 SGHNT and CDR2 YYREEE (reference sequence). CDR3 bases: TGTGCCAGCAGCTTGGACAAATATGGCTACACCTTC. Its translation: CASSLDKYGYTF.

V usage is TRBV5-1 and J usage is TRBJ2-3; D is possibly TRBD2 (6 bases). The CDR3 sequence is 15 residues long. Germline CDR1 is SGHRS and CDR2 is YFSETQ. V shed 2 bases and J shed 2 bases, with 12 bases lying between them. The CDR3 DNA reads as TGCGCCAGCAGCTTCAGTAGCGGAAACACAGATACGCAGTATTTT. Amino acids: CASSFSSGNTDTQYF. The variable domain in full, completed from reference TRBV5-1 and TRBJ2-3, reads KAGVTQTPRYLIKTRGQQVTLSCSPISGHRSVSWYQQTPGQGLQFLFEYFSETQRNKGNFPGRFSGRQFSNSRSEMNVSTLELGDSALYLCASSFSSGNTDTQYFGPGTRLTVL.

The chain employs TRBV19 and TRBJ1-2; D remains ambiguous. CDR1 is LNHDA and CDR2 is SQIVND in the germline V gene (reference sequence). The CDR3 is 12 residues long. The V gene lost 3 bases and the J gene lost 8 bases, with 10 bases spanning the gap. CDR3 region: CASSIGVRGYTF. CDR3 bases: TGTGCCAGTAGTATTGGGGTTCGCGGCTACACCTTC.

CDR3 nucleotides: TGTGCCAGCAGCTTACAGTCTACTAGCACAGATACGCAGTATTTT. Protein sequence: CASSLQSTSTDTQYF. The gene calls are TRBV7-8 and TRBJ2-3; D is uncertain. The CDR3 totals 15 residues. The V end was cut by 2 bases, the J end by 0 bases, with 9 bases between. The V gene's germline CDR1 is SGHVS and CDR2 FQNEAQ.

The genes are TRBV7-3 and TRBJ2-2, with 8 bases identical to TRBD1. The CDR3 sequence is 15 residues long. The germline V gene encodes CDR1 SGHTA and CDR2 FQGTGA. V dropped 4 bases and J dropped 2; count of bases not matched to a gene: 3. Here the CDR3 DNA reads TGTGCCAGCAGCTGGGACAGGCCCAACACCGGGGAGCTGTTTTTT. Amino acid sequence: CASSWDRPNTGELFF. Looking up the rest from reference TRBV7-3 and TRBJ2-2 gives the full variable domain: GAGVSQTPSNKVTEKGKYVELRCDPISGHTALYWYRQSLGQGPEFLIYFQGTGAADDSGLPNDRFFAVRPEGSVSTLKIQRTERGDSAVYLCASSWDRPNTGELFFGEGSRLTVL.

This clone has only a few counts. The CDR3 here is CASSLAGGTGVYNEQFF. The DNA for the CDR3 is TGTGCCAGCAGCTTAGCCGGGGGGACAGGGGTATACAATGAGCAGTTCTTC. The chain joins TRBV7-6 to TRBJ2-1; 10 bases align to TRBD1. CDR1 and CDR2 (germline): SGHVS, FNYEAQ. V gave up 0 bases and J gave up 4 bases; unmatched junction bases: 6. The CDR3 is made up of 17 amino acids. The variable domain in full, completed from reference TRBV7-6 and TRBJ2-1, reads GAGVSQSPRYKVTKRGQDVALRCDPISGHVSLYWYRQALGQGPEFLTYFNYEAQQDKSGLPNDRFSAERPEGSISTLTIQRTEQRDSAMYRCASSLAGGTGVYNEQFFGPGTRLTVL.

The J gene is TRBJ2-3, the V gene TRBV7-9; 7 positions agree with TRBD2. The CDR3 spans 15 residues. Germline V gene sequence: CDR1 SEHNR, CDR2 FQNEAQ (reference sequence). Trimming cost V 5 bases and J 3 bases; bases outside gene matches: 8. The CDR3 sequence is CASSPPLATTDTQYF. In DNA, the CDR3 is TGTGCCAGCAGCCCCCCACTAGCGACAACAGATACGCAGTATTTT.

In nucleotides, the CDR3 is TGTGCCAGCAGCCAAACCCAGCGGGATACGCAGTATTTT. Translated: CASSQTQRDTQYF. V usage is TRBV11-3 and J usage is TRBJ2-3, with D possibly matching TRBD2 (5 bases). CDR3 length: 13 amino acids. Germline V lookup: CDR1 SGHNT, CDR2 YENEEA. V shed 5 bases and J shed 6 bases, with 12 bases lying between them.

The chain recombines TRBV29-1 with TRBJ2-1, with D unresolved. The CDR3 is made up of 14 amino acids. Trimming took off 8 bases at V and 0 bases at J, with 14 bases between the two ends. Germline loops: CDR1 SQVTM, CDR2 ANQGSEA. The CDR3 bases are TGCAGCTGCCATAGTCCCCTCTCCTACAATGAGCAGTTCTTC. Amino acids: CSCHSPLSYNEQFF.

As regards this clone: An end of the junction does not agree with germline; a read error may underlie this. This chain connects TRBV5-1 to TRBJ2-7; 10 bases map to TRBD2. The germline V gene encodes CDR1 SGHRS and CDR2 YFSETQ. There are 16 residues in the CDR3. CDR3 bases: TGCGCCAGCAGCTTGCTAGCGGGAGTTAGCTCCTATGAGCAGTACTTC. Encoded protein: CASSLLAGVSSYEQYF.

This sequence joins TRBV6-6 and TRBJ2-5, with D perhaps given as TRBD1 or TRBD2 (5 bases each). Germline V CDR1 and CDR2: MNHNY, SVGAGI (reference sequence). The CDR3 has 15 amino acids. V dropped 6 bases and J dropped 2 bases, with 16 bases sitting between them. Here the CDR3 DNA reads TGTGCCAGCAGCAACCGGGACCAAGAGCAAGAGACCCAGTACTTC. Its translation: CASSNRDQEQETQYF.

CDR3 sequence: CASSEQGITAGDGYTF. The CDR3 nucleotides read TGTGCCAGCAGTGAACAGGGGATAACCGCCGGGGATGGCTACACCTTC. The rearrangement joins TRBV6-1 to TRBJ1-2; a weak D match, TRBD1 (6 bases). The CDR3 loop spans 16 amino acids. The V end lost 2 bases, the J end lost 6 bases, and 19 bases lay between the germline ends. The germline gives CDR1 MNHNS, CDR2 SASEGT.

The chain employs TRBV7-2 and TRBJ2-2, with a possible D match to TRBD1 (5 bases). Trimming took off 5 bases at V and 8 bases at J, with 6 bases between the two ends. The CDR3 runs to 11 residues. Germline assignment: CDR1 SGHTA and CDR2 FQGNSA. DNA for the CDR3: TGTGCCAGCAGCAACAGGGGGGAGCTGTTTTTT. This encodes CASSNRGELFF.

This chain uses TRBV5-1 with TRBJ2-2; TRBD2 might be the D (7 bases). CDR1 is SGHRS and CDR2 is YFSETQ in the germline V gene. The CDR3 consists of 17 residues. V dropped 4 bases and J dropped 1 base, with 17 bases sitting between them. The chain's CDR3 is CASSIQGGGRNTGELFF. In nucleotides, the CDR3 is TGCGCCAGCAGCATCCAGGGAGGGGGAAGGAACACCGGGGAGCTGTTTTTT.

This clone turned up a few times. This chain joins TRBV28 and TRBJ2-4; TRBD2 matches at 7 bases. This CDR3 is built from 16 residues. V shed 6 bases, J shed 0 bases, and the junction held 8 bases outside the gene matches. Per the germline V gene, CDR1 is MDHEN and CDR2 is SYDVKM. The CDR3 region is CASRMAGDLAKNIQYF. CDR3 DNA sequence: TGTGCCAGCAGAATGGCGGGGGACTTAGCCAAAAACATTCAGTACTTC.

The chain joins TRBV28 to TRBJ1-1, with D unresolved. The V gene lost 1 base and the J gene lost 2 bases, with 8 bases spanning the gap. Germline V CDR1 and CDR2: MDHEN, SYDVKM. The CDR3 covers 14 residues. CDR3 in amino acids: CASSLSRLNTEAFF. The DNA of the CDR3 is TGTGCCAGCAGTTTATCGCGATTAAACACTGAAGCTTTCTTT.

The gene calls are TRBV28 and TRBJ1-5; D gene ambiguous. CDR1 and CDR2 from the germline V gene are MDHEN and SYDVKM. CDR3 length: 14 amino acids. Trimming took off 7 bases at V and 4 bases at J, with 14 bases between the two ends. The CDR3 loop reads CASNPISLNQPQHF. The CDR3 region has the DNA TGTGCCAGCAATCCTATCAGCCTGAATCAGCCCCAGCATTTT.

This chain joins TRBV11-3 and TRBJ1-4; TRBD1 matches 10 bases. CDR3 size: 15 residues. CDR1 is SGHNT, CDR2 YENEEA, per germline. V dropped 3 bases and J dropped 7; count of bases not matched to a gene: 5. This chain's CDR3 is CASSFLRDRGEKLFF. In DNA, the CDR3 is TGTGCCAGCAGCTTCCTCCGGGACAGGGGTGAAAAACTGTTTTTT.

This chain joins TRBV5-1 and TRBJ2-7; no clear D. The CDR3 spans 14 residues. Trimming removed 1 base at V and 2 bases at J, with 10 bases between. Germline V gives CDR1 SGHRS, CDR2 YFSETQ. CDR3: CASSLSTATYEQYF. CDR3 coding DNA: TGCGCCAGCAGCTTGTCAACCGCAACCTACGAGCAGTACTTC.

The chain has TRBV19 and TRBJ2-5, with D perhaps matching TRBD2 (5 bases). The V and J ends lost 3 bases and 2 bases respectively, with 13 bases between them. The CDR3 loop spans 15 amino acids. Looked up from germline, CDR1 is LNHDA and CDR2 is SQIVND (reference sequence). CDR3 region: CASSISTQRQETQYF. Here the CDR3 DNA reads TGTGCCAGTAGTATCAGTACCCAGCGGCAAGAGACCCAGTACTTC.

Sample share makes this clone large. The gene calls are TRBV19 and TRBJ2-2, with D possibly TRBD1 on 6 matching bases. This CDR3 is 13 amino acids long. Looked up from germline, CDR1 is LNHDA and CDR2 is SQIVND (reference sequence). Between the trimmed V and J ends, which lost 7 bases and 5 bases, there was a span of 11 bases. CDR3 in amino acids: CASNRENTGELFF. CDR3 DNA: TGTGCCAGTAACAGGGAAAATACCGGGGAGCTGTTTTTT.

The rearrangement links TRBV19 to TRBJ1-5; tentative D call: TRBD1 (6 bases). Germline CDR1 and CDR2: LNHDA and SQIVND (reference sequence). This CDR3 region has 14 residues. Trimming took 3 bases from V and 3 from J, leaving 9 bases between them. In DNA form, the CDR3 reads TGTGCCAGTAGTATTGGACAGTCCAATCAGCCCCAGCATTTT. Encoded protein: CASSIGQSNQPQHF.

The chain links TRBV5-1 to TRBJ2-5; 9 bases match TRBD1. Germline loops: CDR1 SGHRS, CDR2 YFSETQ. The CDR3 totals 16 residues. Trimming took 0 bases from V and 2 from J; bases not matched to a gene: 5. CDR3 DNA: TGCGCCAGCAGCTTGGCCGGGACAGGGTCTCAAGAGACCCAGTACTTC. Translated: CASSLAGTGSQETQYF.

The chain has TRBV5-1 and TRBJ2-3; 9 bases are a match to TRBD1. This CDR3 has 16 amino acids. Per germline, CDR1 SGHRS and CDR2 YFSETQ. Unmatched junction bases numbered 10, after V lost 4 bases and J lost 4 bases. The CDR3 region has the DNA TGCGCCAGCAGCATTTCCCTGACAGGGGGGGCAGATACGCAGTATTTT. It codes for CASSISLTGGADTQYF.